This TCR beta chain stems from a study of T cells in Graves' hyperthyroidism and ophthalmopathy. Across the whole study: Once the initial diagnosis was made, peripheral blood was obtained before any treatment.

Diagnostic assessment was based on clinical symptoms, serum thyroxine and TRAb, thyroid ultrasound and orbital computed tomography. General study points: In blood, most of the thyroid clonotypes expanded above 0.001 were also present.

As regards this clonotype: Its antigen is unknown.

Amplification targeted TCR beta CDR3 regions from RNA transcripts. HTBI primers were employed in a first-round RT-PCR of the TCR CDR3. Each CDR3 protein gets one entry after TCRdb re-called the multiplex PCR reads with MiXCR. Among a few hundred thousand distinct CDR3 sequences, 15% to 17% were seen once, and the ten largest hold roughly 8%. The sequencing input was blood. The source is a woman aged 18-29 years with Graves' hyperthyroidism.

The CDR3 DNA reads TGTGCCAGCAGCTTAGGCAGGGTCAGCGAGCAGTACTTC. Translating it yields CASSLGRVSEQYF. The chain is built from TRBV7-9 and TRBJ2-7; possible D gene TRBD1, 5 bases. Per germline, CDR1 SEHNR and CDR2 FQNEAQ (reference sequence). The CDR3 contains 13 residues. V lost 1 base, J lost 6 bases, and 10 bases lay in between.